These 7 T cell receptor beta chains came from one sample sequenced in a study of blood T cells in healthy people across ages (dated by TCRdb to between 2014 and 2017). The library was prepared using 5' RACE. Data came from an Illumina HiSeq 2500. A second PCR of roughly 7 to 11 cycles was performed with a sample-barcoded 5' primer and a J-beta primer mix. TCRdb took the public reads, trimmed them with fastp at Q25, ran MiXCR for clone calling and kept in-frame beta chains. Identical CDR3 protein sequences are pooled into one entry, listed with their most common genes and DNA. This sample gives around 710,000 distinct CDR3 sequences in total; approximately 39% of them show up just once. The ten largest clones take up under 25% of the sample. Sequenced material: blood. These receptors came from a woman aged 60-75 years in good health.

This chain's CDR3 is CASSVDGDNEQFF. The CDR3 DNA reads TGTGCCAGCAGCGTAGATGGGGACAATGAGCAGTTCTTC. The chain carries TRBV7-9 and TRBJ2-1, with D hard to call. Trimming removed 5 bases at V and 5 bases at J, with 10 bases between. Germline V gives CDR1 SEHNR, CDR2 FQNEAQ (reference sequence). The CDR3 is made up of 13 amino acids. The variable domain in full, completed from reference TRBV7-9 and TRBJ2-1, reads DTGVSQNPRHKITKRGQNVTFRCDPISEHNRLYWYRQTLGQGPEFLTYFQNEAQLEKSRLLSDRFSAERPKGSFSTLEIQRTEQGDSAMYLCASSVDGDNEQFFGPGTRLTVL.

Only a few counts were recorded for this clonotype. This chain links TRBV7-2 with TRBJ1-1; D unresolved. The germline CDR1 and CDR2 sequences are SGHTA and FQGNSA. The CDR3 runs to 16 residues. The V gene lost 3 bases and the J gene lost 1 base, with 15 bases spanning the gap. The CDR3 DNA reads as TGTGCCAGCAGCTTGGCGTCCGGACGGACGAACACTGAAGCTTTCTTT. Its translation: CASSLASGRTNTEAFF.

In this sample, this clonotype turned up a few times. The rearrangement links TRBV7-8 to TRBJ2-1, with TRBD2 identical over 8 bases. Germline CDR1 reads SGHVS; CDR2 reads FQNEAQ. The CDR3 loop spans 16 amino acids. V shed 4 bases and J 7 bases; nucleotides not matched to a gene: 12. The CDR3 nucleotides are TGTGCCAGCAGCTCCCGGGGAGCGGGAGTTAGGAATGAGCAGTTCTTC. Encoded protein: CASSSRGAGVRNEQFF.

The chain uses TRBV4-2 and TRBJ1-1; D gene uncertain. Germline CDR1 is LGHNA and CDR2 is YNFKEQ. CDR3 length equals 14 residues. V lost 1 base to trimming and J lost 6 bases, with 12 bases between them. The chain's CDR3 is CASSQGFGISEAFF. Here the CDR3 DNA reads TGTGCCAGCAGCCAAGGTTTTGGTATCTCTGAAGCTTTCTTT.

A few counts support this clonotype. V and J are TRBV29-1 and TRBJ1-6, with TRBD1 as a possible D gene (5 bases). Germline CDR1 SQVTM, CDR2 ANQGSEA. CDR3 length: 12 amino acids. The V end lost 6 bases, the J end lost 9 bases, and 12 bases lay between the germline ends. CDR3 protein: CSVGQPGSPLHF. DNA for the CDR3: TGCAGCGTGGGGCAACCTGGTTCACCCCTCCACTTT.

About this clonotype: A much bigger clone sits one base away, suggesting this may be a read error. CDR3 in DNA: TGCAGCGCGCCGGGACTAGCGCGCAATGAGCAGTACTTC. Its translation: CSAPGLARNEQYF. The chain has TRBV29-1 and TRBJ2-5; TRBD2 aligns across 10 bases. Trimming cost V 7 bases and J 11 bases; bases outside gene matches: 13. The CDR3 extends over 13 amino acids. Germline CDR1 SQVTM, CDR2 ANQGSEA. Full variable domain (outside the CDR3, taken from reference TRBV29-1 and TRBJ2-5): SAVISQKPSRDICQRGTSLTIQCQVDSQVTMMFWYRQQPGQSLTLIATANQGSEATYESGFVIDKFPISRPNLTFSTLTVSNMSPEDSSIYLCSAPGLARNEQYFGPGTRLLVL.

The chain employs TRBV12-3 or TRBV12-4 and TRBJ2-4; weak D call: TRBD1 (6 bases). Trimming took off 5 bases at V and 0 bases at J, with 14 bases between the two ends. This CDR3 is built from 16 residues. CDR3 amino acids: CASSREQGIAKNIQYF. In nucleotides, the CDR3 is TGTGCCAGCAGTCGAGAGCAGGGGATAGCCAAAAACATTCAGTACTTC.